This T cell receptor (beta chain) comes out of a study of beta chain features in type 1 diabetes. Germline CDR1 and CDR2: SGHAT and FQNNGV. V lost 4 bases, J lost 4 bases, and 5 bases stayed unmatched. The CDR3 totals 15 residues. TCRB transcripts that were expressed got sequenced, as all of the isolated RNA had been reverse transcribed. Profiled with immunoSEQ multiplex PCR; TCRdb holds only in-frame clones, not every one. The sample lists around 250,000 clones, around 14% occurring once. General study points: The study left unresolved whether HLA type influences TCRB rearrangement. A moderate, significant TCRB CDR3 shortening appeared in type 1 diabetes across four CD4+ subsets. For patients, the naive, central memory and Treg TCRB repertoires appeared more alike than for healthy donors. Patients with type 1 diabetes carried fewer insertions and had more deletions at their VDJ junctions.

A few counts support this clone. What it recognizes is unknown. This clonotype was sampled from a young man with type 1 diabetes. Material: naive CD4+ T cells from blood. The V gene is TRBV11-2, the J gene TRBJ2-1; 9 bases fit TRBD2. CDR3 bases: TGTGCCAGCAGCTCCGTTAGCGGGGGATACAATGAGCAGTTCTTC. Its protein is CASSSVSGGYNEQFF.